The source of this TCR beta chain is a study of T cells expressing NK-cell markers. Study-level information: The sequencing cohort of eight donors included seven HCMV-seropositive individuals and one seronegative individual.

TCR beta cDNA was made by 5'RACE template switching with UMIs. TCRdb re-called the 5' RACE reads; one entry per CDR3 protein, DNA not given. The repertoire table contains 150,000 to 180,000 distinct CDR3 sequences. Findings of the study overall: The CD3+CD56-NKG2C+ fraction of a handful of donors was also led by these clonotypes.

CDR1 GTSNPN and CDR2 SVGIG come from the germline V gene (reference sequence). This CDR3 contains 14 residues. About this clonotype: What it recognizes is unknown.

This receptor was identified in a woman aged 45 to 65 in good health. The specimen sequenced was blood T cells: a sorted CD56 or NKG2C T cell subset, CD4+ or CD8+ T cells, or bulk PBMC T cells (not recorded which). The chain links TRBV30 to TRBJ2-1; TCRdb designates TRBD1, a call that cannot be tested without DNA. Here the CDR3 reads CAWSVQGPYNEQFF. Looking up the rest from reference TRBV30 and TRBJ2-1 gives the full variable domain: SQTIHQWPATLVQPVGSPLSLECTVEGTSNPNLYWYRQAAGRGLQLLFYSVGIGQISSEVPQNLSASRPQDRQFILSSKKLLLSDSGFYLCAWSVQGPYNEQFFGPGTRLTVL.